This T cell receptor (beta chain) was observed in a study of shared clonotypes between healthy human individuals. The table lists this clone with a count of one. From germline, CDR1 is SQVTM and CDR2 ANQGSEA. This CDR3 is 15 amino acids long. V was pared by 7 bases and J by 0 bases, with 16 bases between. Some clones are missing from TCRdb's copy, which holds only in-frame ones; the method was immunoSEQ multiplex PCR. The repertoire holds around 750,000 clones, roughly 70% seen once, with approximately 1.7% in the top ten. The receptor's source is a woman aged 25 to 39 in good health. V and J are TRBV29-1 and TRBJ1-3; possible D gene TRBD1, 5 bases. Material: memory CD4+ T cells sorted from blood. Subset in this sample: CD45RA-negative fraction. The CDR3 reads CSASAGGDSGNTIYF. CDR3 DNA: TGCAGCGCTTCCGCCGGAGGGGACTCTGGAAACACCATATATTTT.